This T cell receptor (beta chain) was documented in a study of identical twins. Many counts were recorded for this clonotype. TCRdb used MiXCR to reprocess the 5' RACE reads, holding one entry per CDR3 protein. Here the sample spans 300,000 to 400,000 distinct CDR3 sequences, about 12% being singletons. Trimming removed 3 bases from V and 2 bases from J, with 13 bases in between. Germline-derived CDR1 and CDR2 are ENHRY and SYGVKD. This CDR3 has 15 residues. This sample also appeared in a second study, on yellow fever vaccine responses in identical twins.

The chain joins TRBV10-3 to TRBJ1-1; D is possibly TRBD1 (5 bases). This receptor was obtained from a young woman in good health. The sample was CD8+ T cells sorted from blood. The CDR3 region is CAISEGRALNTEAFF. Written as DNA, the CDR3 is TGTGCCATCAGTGAAGGCAGGGCCCTAAACACTGAAGCTTTCTTT.